A selection of T cell receptor beta chains follows, all from one sample in a study of low-dose radiotherapy and immunotherapy resistance in tumors. TCRdb re-called the reads with MiXCR, one entry per CDR3 protein. The sample lists around 58,000 distinct CDR3 sequences, about a quarter occurring once. Sequenced here: PBMCs, sampled after low-dose radiotherapy plus immunotherapy. The receptor set was obtained from a male donor with prostate cancer. CDR3s include the opening cysteine and the closing phenylalanine or tryptophan. D genes are given only for firm matches. A row's size may be missing; if present it is once, few, many or a size class.

>many|TRBV7-2|TRBJ1-2|TRBD1
CASSLDRGLGYTF
TGTGCCAGCAGCCTCGACAGGGGCTTAGGCTACACCTTC
>many|TRBV27|TRBJ2-2|TRBD2
CASSRTSGWTNTGELFF
TGTGCCAGCAGTAGAACTAGCGGTTGGACGAACACCGGGGAGCTGTTTTTT
>many|TRBV15|TRBJ2-7|NA
CATSRGGVSYEQYF
TGTGCCACCAGCAGAGGTGGCGTTTCGTACGAGCAGTACTTC
>many|TRBV18|TRBJ1-1|TRBD1
CASSPGDRGRLSTEAFF
TGTGCCAGCTCACCAGGCGACAGGGGCAGGCTTTCGACTGAAGCTTTCTTT
>many|TRBV9|TRBJ2-5|TRBD1
CASSVMGQGAETQYF
TGTGCCAGCAGCGTAATGGGACAGGGGGCCGAGACCCAGTACTTC
>many|TRBV7-2|TRBJ2-1|NA
CASSLDPRRREQFF
TGTGCCAGCAGCTTAGACCCCCGGAGACGCGAGCAGTTCTTC
>NA|TRBV7-9|TRBJ2-2|NA
CASRQTPNTGELFF
TGTGCCAGCAGACAAACACCTAACACCGGGGAGCTGTTTTTT
>medium-sized|TRBV28|TRBJ1-5|TRBD1
CASSQQGEINQPQHF
TGTGCCAGCAGTCAACAGGGGGAAATCAATCAGCCCCAGCATTTT
>many|TRBV19|TRBJ2-7|TRBD1
CASSPKGGTGTWEQYF
TGTGCCAGTAGTCCCAAGGGGGGGACAGGGACTTGGGAGCAGTACTTC
>NA|TRBV28|TRBJ2-5|TRBD2
CASSSAGLAGARETQYF
TGTGCCAGCAGTTCCGCGGGACTAGCGGGAGCTAGGGAGACCCAGTACTTC
>NA|TRBV4-1|TRBJ2-1|TRBD2
CASSSLAEEQFF
TGCGCCAGCAGCTCCCTAGCGGAGGAGCAGTTCTTC
>few|TRBV24-1|TRBJ1-5|NA
CATSEGSITPQHF
TGTGCCACCAGTGAGGGATCAATCACGCCCCAGCATTTT
>many|TRBV30|TRBJ2-1|NA
CAWGQDNEQFF
TGTGCCTGGGGACAAGACAATGAGCAGTTCTTC
>many|TRBV29-1|TRBJ1-3|TRBD1
CSVEDPTDRDGNTIYF
TGCAGCGTTGAAGACCCGACGGACAGGGACGGAAACACCATATATTTT
>NA|TRBV25-1|TRBJ1-2|NA
CASSEVGATDYGYTF
TGTGCCAGCAGTGAAGTGGGAGCCACGGACTATGGCTACACCTTC
>NA|TRBV12-3/TRBV12-4|TRBJ1-5|TRBD1
CASSFFPGQGMGYSNQPQHF
TGTGCCAGCAGTTTCTTCCCGGGACAGGGGATGGGGTATAGCAATCAGCCCCAGCATTTT
>many|TRBV5-8|TRBJ2-7|TRBD2
CASSLRRGSYEQYF
TGTGCCAGCAGCTTGAGGCGGGGGAGCTACGAGCAGTACTTC
>many|TRBV6-5|TRBJ1-1|NA
CASSYWGTEAFF
TGTGCCAGCAGTTACTGGGGAACTGAAGCTTTCTTT
>many|TRBV6-2/TRBV6-3|TRBJ1-2|NA
CASSYLGRPYGYTF
TGTGCCAGCAGTTACCTCGGGCGTCCCTATGGCTACACCTTC
>many|TRBV20-1|TRBJ1-2|NA
CSHSKAYGYTF
TGCAGTCACAGCAAGGCCTATGGCTACACCTTC
>many|TRBV27|TRBJ1-3|NA
CASSSGAFSGNTIYF
TGTGCCAGCAGTTCAGGGGCTTTCTCTGGAAACACCATATATTTT
>many|TRBV20-1|TRBJ2-7|NA
CSATAGTLSSYEQYF
TGCAGTGCAACCGCCGGGACGCTAAGCTCCTACGAGCAGTACTTC
>many|TRBV6-2/TRBV6-3|TRBJ1-1|TRBD1
CASSYQGARTEAFF
TGTGCCAGCAGTTACCAGGGGGCGCGCACTGAAGCTTTCTTT
>many|TRBV6-2/TRBV6-3|TRBJ2-7|TRBD2
CASNLLAGVSNEQYF
TGTGCCAGCAACCTACTAGCGGGAGTATCCAACGAGCAGTACTTC
>NA|TRBV10-3|TRBJ1-2|NA
CAISASNYGYTF
TGTGCCATCAGTGCATCTAACTATGGCTACACCTTC
>many|TRBV30|TRBJ2-3|NA
CAWSVRDTQYF
TGTGCCTGGAGTGTACGGGATACGCAGTATTTT